This entry lists 26 T cell receptor beta chains sequenced from one sample in a study of cytomegalovirus exposure and HLA in healthy donors. Primers for the PCR totalled 60 Vbeta and 13 Jbeta. Profiled with immunoSEQ multiplex PCR; TCRdb holds only in-frame clones, not every one. Among roughly 150,000 clones, over 60% were seen once, and the ten largest hold around 3%. The sample consisted of PBMCs. These receptors all come from a woman under 40 in good health and CMV-seropositive.

This clone was observed a few times. The V and J genes are TRBV2 and TRBJ1-6; D unclear. Germline V gene lookup returns CDR1 SNHLY and CDR2 FYNNEI. The CDR3 spans 11 residues. With 5 bases removed from V and 6 bases from J, the gap between germline ends came to 2 bases. The CDR3 DNA sequence: TGTGCCAGCAGTCTTAATTCACCCCTCCACTTT. Its translation is CASSLNSPLHF.

The chain uses TRBV30 and TRBJ1-2; the match to TRBD1 covers 7 bases. J was trimmed by 8 bases and V by 4 bases; bases with no gene match: 16. CDR1 and CDR2 (germline): GTSNPN, SVGIG (reference sequence). The CDR3 contains 15 residues. CDR3 DNA sequence: TGTGCCTGGAACACCCCTGACAGGGCGCTTCGGGGCTACACCTTC. This codes for CAWNTPDRALRGYTF.

V gene TRBV13 combines with J gene TRBJ2-5; weak D call: TRBD1 (5 bases). From germline, CDR1 is PRHDT and CDR2 FYEKMQ (reference sequence). The V end was cut by 5 bases, the J end by 5 bases, with 12 bases between. This CDR3 comprises 13 residues. CDR3 residues: CASSTTGRETQYF. The CDR3, as DNA: TGTGCCAGCAGCACAACAGGACGGGAGACCCAGTACTTC.

The chain combines TRBV4-2 with TRBJ2-1; D perhaps matches TRBD1 (7 bases). Germline V gives CDR1 LGHNA, CDR2 YNFKEQ. V lost 0 bases and J 0 bases, leaving 12 bases between the germline ends. The CDR3 loop spans 17 amino acids. The CDR3, as DNA: TGTGCCAGCAGCCAAGAAGGGGGCGGGGCCTCCTACAATGAGCAGTTCTTC. Protein sequence: CASSQEGGGASYNEQFF.

The genes are TRBV2 and TRBJ1-1; D gene uncertain. Germline lookup yields CDR1 SNHLY and CDR2 FYNNEI. V was clipped by 6 bases and J by 0 bases, with 8 bases between them. The CDR3 extends over 13 amino acids. The DNA of the CDR3 is TGTGCCAGCAGGCCGGTTCTGAACACTGAAGCTTTCTTT. It yields the protein CASRPVLNTEAFF.

The rearrangement joins TRBV5-1 to TRBJ2-5; D is perhaps TRBD1 (6 bases). CDR3 size: 15 residues. Deletions cut 0 bases from V and 1 base from J, with 10 bases between. Per germline, CDR1 SGHRS and CDR2 YFSETQ. Here the CDR3 DNA reads TGCGCCAGCAGCTTGGGCGACAGGTTCCAAGAGACCCAGTACTTC. This encodes CASSLGDRFQETQYF.

This chain joins TRBV18 and TRBJ1-1, with 8 bases that match TRBD1. V lost 3 bases, J lost 4 bases, and 10 bases stayed unmatched. The germline V gene encodes CDR1 KGHSH and CDR2 LQKENI. The CDR3 has 16 residues. Here the CDR3 DNA reads TGTGCCAGCTCACCTACCTTGGACAGGGCGGTCACTGAAGCTTTCTTT. Protein: CASSPTLDRAVTEAFF.

The V gene is TRBV5-5, the J gene TRBJ2-6; D is unresolved. The CDR3 spans 15 residues. From germline, CDR1 is SGHKS and CDR2 YYEKEE (reference sequence). V lost 1 base and J lost 0, with 5 bases in between. The CDR3 is CASSLSNSGANVLTF. DNA for the CDR3: TGTGCCAGCAGCTTGTCCAACTCTGGGGCCAACGTCCTGACTTTC.

The chain has TRBV5-1 and TRBJ1-2, with 9 bases that match TRBD1. The CDR3 runs to 17 residues. Germline V CDR1 and CDR2: SGHRS, YFSETQ. The junction had 12 bases not matched to a gene; V was cut back by 4 bases and J by 2 bases. This CDR3 is CASSATGTGKLNYGYTF. The CDR3 DNA sequence: TGCGCCAGCAGCGCAACCGGGACAGGGAAACTAAACTATGGCTACACCTTC.

This clone has only a few counts. This chain connects TRBV7-9 to TRBJ2-3; D perhaps matches TRBD2 (5 bases). The CDR3 has 14 amino acids. Germline CDR1 is SEHNR and CDR2 is FQNEAQ (reference sequence). Trimming stripped 6 bases from V and 0 bases from J, with 10 bases between. CDR3 amino acids: CASRLLVSTDTQYF. The CDR3 DNA follows: TGTGCCAGCAGGTTACTAGTGAGCACAGATACGCAGTATTTT.

With respect to this clone: In the same sample, other DNA sequences code for this CDR3. V and J are TRBV28 and TRBJ2-7; 9 nucleotides agree with TRBD1. CDR1 and CDR2 from the germline V gene are MDHEN and SYDVKM. The trim removed 1 base at V and 2 bases at J, leaving 3 bases unmatched. This CDR3 comprises 15 residues. As DNA, the CDR3 is TGTGCCAGCAGTTTATTGGGGACAGGGCCCTACGAGCAGTACTTC. Protein: CASSLLGTGPYEQYF.

This chain connects TRBV4-1 to TRBJ2-5; D not certain. CDR3 length equals 13 residues. V lost 6 bases and J 2 bases, leaving 10 bases between the germline ends. Per germline, CDR1 MGHRA and CDR2 YSYEKL. In nucleotides, the CDR3 is TGCGCCAGCAGTGTTACAGAACAAGAGACCCAGTACTTC. This codes for CASSVTEQETQYF.

Here the CDR3 reads CAWRELAGPQETQYF. The DNA for the CDR3 is TGTGCCTGGAGGGAACTAGCGGGGCCCCAAGAGACCCAGTACTTC. The chain employs TRBV30 and TRBJ2-5, with 10 bases that match TRBD2. The J segment lost 1 base and the V segment lost 3 bases, leaving 5 bases of the junction unmatched. Germline V gives CDR1 GTSNPN, CDR2 SVGIG (reference sequence). This CDR3 region has 15 residues.

This chain joins TRBV7-2 and TRBJ2-2; no reliable D call. The CDR3 consists of 16 residues. Trimming cost V 5 bases and J 1 base, with 14 bases left between them. From germline, CDR1 is SGHTA and CDR2 FQGNSA. The CDR3 bases are TGTGCCAGCAGCCCCCGTGCGGTCCTGAACACCGGGGAGCTGTTTTTT. Translation gives CASSPRAVLNTGELFF.

The chain recombines TRBV4-1 with TRBJ2-7; D call uncertain. The CDR3 has 15 residues. CDR1 is MGHRA, CDR2 YSYEKL, per germline. The V end was cut by 2 bases, the J end by 1 base, with 12 bases between. The CDR3 DNA reads as TGCGCCAGCAGCCAATCACCCACTTATTCCTACGAGCAGTACTTC. It translates to CASSQSPTYSYEQYF.

The table lists this clone with a count of one. This chain joins TRBV30 and TRBJ2-1, with 13 bases aligning to TRBD2. The trim removed 0 bases at V and 7 bases at J, leaving 0 bases unmatched. The CDR3 length is 14 residues. Looked up from germline, CDR1 is GTSNPN and CDR2 is SVGIG (reference sequence). The CDR3 coding sequence is TGTGCCTGGAGTGTACTAGCGGGAGGGAATGAGCAGTTCTTC. Amino acid sequence: CAWSVLAGGNEQFF.

The chain couples TRBV7-2 to TRBJ2-3, with 8 nucleotides matching TRBD1. Losses at the gene ends were 5 bases for V and 4 bases for J; bases not matched to a gene: 8. CDR1 SGHTA and CDR2 FQGNSA come from the germline V gene. There are 15 residues in the CDR3. The CDR3 region has the DNA TGTGCCAGCAGCCAAATGGCAGGGGGCCCAGATACGCAGTATTTT. Amino acids: CASSQMAGGPDTQYF.

J is TRBJ2-7 and V is TRBV6-6; 8 nucleotides match TRBD1. Germline lookup yields CDR1 MNHNY and CDR2 SVGAGI (reference sequence). V lost 10 bases, J lost 6 bases, and 14 bases stayed unmatched. The CDR3 has 14 amino acids. CDR3 sequence (DNA): TGTGCCACCGTTCAGACCAGGGGGCACCCCGAGCAGTACTTC. Residues: CATVQTRGHPEQYF.

The chain has TRBV6-5 and TRBJ2-4; D possibly corresponds to TRBD1 (6 bases). Per germline, CDR1 MNHEY and CDR2 SVGAGI. V was clipped by 6 bases and J by 9 bases, with 21 bases between them. This CDR3 contains 15 residues. CDR3 sequence: CASSQRDKPDGIQYF. The CDR3 coding sequence is TGTGCCAGCAGCCAACGGGACAAACCGGACGGCATTCAGTACTTC.

The J gene is TRBJ2-5, the V gene TRBV7-9; D perhaps matches TRBD1 (6 bases). The assigned J gene may be wrong: the sequence end matches TRBJ2-7 better. This CDR3 is 13 amino acids long. CDR1 is SEHNR and CDR2 is FQNEAQ in the germline V gene (reference sequence). CDR3 bases: TGTGCCAGCAGCTTCTCGACAGGATACGAGCAGTACTTC. Protein product: CASSFSTGYEQYF.

V and J are TRBV6-1 and TRBJ1-5; D remains ambiguous. This CDR3 contains 11 residues. Trimming removed 7 bases from V and 5 bases from J, with 6 bases in between. From germline, CDR1 is MNHNS and CDR2 SASEGT. The CDR3 nucleotides read TGTGCCAGCATGCAGGATCAGCCCCAGCATTTT. The encoded protein is CASMQDQPQHF.

In its sample, this clone was seen a few times. The rearrangement joins TRBV19 to TRBJ1-6, with no clear D. Germline V gene lookup returns CDR1 LNHDA and CDR2 SQIVND (reference sequence). Trimming cost V 2 bases and J 6 bases, with 17 bases left between them. The CDR3 consists of 17 residues. CDR3 region: CASSIFPIDFLNSPLHF. The CDR3 DNA reads TGTGCCAGTAGTATATTCCCTATCGACTTCCTTAATTCACCCCTCCACTTT.

The chain is built from TRBV19 and TRBJ1-6; D may be TRBD1 (5 bases). The CDR3 is 12 amino acids. Germline lookup yields CDR1 LNHDA and CDR2 SQIVND (reference sequence). The germline V and J ends were trimmed by 8 bases and 7 bases, with 9 bases remaining between them. The CDR3 loop is CASGPGNSPLHF. CDR3 DNA sequence: TGTGCCAGTGGACCAGGGAATTCACCCCTCCACTTT.

This clone was detected only once. The chain joins TRBV7-2 to TRBJ2-3; D is ambiguous. The germline V gene encodes CDR1 SGHTA and CDR2 FQGNSA. V lost 8 bases to trimming and J lost 0 bases, with 6 bases between them. The CDR3 runs to 12 residues. The CDR3 DNA is TGTGCCAGCTCCATTAGCACAGATACGCAGTATTTT. This encodes CASSISTDTQYF.

This clone has more than one count but fewer than ten. The gene calls are TRBV6-4 and TRBJ2-6; D gene ambiguous. This CDR3 spans 15 amino acids. CDR1 and CDR2 (germline): MRHNA, SNTAGT. Trimming left V 5 bases short and J 0 bases short, with 8 bases between. The CDR3 sequence is CASSQYSSGANVLTF. In DNA form, the CDR3 reads TGTGCCAGCAGTCAATATAGCTCTGGGGCCAACGTCCTGACTTTC.

The V call is TRBV9, the J call TRBJ1-5, with unresolved D. There are 13 residues in the CDR3. Germline V gene sequence: CDR1 SGDLS, CDR2 YYNGEE. V lost 0 bases and J lost 6, with 7 bases in between. The chain's CDR3 is CASSVASSQPQHF. CDR3 sequence (DNA): TGTGCCAGCAGCGTAGCTAGTAGTCAGCCCCAGCATTTT.